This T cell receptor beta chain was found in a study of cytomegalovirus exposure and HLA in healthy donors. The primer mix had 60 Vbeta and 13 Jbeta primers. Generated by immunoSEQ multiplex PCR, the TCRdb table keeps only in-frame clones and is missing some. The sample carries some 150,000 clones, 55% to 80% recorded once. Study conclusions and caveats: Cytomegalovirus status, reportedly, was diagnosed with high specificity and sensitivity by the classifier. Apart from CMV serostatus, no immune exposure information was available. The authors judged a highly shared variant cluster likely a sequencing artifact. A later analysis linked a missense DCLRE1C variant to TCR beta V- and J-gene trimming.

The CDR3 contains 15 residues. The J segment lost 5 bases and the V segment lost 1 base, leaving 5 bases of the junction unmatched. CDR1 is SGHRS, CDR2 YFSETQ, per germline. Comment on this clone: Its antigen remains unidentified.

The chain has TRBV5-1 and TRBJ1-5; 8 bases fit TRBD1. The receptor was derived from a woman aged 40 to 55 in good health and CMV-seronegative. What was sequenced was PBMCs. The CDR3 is CASSLTGGKDQPQHF. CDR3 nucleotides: TGCGCCAGCAGCTTGACAGGGGGAAAGGATCAGCCCCAGCATTTT.